This T cell receptor beta chain was retrieved from a study of identifying expanded T cells in peripheral blood. Some clones are missing from TCRdb's copy, which holds only in-frame ones; the method was immunoSEQ multiplex PCR. The top ten clones hold 8% to 9% of a sample with approximately 140,000 clones, around 88% of them seen once. Overall study findings and caveats: Differentially abundant clones: approximately 1.3 between replicates, about 15 at about two weeks, more than 18 at four. Variance in clone template counts between roughly 2-week samples significantly increased with total template count across all healthy donors.

Of note for this clone: Antigen: not known.

Germline V CDR1 and CDR2: MNHNY, SVGAGI (reference sequence). Trimming pared 5 bases from V and 4 bases from J, leaving 12 bases between. This CDR3 contains 14 residues. The sequence came from a person between 18 and 75 years old in good health. The chain uses TRBV6-6 and TRBJ2-1, with D maybe TRBD1 (6 bases). Sequencing used blood. The CDR3 here is CASSNRDKYNEQFF. CDR3 nucleotide sequence: TGTGCCAGCAGTAACCGGGACAAGTACAATGAGCAGTTCTTC.